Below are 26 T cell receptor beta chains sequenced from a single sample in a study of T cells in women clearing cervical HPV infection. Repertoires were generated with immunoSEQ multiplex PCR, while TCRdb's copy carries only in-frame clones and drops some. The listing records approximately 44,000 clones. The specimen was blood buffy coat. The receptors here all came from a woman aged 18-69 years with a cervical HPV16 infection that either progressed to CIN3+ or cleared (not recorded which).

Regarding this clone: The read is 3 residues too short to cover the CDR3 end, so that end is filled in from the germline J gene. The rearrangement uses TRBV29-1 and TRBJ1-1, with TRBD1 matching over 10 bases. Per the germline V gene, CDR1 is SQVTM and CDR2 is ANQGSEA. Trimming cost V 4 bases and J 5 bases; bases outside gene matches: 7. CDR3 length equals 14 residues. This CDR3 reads CSVATGGWATEAFF. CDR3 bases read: TGCAGCGTTGCGACAGGGGGCTGGGCGACTGAA.

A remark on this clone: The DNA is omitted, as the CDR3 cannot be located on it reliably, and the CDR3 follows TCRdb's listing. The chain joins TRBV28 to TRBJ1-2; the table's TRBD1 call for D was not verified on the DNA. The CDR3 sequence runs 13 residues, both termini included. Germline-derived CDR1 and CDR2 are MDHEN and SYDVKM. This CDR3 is CASSFLAVYGYTF.

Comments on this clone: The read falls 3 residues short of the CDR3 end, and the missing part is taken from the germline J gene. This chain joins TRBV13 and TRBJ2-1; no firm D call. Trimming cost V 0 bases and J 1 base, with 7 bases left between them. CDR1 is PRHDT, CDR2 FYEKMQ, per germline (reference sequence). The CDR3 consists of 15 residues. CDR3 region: CASSLGELSYNEQFF. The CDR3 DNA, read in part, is TGTGCCAGCAGCTTAGGCGAGCTGTCCTACAATGAG.

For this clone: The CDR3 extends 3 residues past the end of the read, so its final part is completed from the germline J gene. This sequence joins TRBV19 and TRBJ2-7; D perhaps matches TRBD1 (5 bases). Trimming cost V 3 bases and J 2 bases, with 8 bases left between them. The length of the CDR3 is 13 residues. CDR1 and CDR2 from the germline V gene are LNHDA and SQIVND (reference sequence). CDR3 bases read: TGTGCCAGTAGTATTACAGGCGCCTACGAG. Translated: CASSITGAYE. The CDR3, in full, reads CASSITGAYEQYF.

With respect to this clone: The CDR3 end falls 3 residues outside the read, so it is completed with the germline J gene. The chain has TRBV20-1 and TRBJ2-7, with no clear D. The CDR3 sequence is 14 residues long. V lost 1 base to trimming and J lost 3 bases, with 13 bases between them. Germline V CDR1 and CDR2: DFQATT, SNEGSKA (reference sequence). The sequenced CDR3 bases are TGCAGTGCTAGAGCCAGGCCTCCACTCTACGAG. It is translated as CSARARPPLYE. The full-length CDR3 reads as CSARARPPLYEQYF.

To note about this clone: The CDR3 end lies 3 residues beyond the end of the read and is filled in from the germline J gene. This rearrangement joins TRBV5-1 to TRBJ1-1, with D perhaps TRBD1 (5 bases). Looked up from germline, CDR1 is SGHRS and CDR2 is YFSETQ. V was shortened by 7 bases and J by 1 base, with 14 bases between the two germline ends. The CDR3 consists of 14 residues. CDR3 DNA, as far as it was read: TGCGCCAGCTTCGGGGGGTCGTCGAACACTGAA. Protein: CASFGGSSNTE. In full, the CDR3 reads CASFGGSSNTEAFF.

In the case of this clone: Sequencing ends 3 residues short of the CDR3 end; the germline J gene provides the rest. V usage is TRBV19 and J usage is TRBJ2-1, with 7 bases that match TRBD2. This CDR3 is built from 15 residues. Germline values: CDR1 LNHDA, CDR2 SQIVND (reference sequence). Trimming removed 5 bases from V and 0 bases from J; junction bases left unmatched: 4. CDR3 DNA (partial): TGTGCCAGTAGTCTAGCGGTCGACTCCTACAATGAG. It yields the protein CASSLAVDSYNE. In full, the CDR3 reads CASSLAVDSYNEQFF.

The sequenced CDR3 bases are TGTGCCAGCTCACGGGACAGGGTCGATCAA. Translated: CASSRDRVDQ. The entire CDR3 is CASSRDRVDQAFF. V gene TRBV18 combines with J gene TRBJ1-1; 9 bases line up with TRBD1. The read terminates 3 residues before the CDR3 end, so the remaining end is supplied by the germline J gene. Per germline, CDR1 KGHSH and CDR2 LQKENI. The CDR3 consists of 13 residues.

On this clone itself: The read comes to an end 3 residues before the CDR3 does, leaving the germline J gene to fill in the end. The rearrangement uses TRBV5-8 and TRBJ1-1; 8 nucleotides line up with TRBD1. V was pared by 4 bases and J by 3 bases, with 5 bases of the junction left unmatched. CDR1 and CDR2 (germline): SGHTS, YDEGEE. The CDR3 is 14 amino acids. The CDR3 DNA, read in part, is TGTGCCAGCAGCGCGGACAGGGAGGACACTGAA. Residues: CASSADREDTE. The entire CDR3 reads CASSADREDTEAFF.

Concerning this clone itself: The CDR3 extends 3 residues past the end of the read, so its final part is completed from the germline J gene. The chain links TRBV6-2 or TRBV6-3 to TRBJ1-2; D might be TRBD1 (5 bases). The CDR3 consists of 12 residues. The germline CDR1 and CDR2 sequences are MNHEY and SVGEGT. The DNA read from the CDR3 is TGTGCCAGCAGTTGGTCAGGGCTCGGC. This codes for CASSWSGLG. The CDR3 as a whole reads CASSWSGLGYTF.

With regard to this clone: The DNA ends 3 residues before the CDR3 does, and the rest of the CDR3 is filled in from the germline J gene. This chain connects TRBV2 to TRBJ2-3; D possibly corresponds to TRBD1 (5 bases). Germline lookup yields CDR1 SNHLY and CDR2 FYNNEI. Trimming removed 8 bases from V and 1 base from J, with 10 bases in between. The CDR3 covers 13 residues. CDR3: CASSIGGTDTQYF. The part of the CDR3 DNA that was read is TGTGCCAGCTCGATAGGGGGCACAGATACG.

The part of the CDR3 DNA that was read is TGTGCCAGCAGACGACTAGCGGGGGTTAATGAG. Translating it yields CASRRLAGVNE. The CDR3 as a whole reads CASRRLAGVNEQFF. The chain combines TRBV2 with TRBJ2-1; 12 bases fit TRBD2. The read comes to an end 3 residues before the CDR3 does, leaving the germline J gene to fill in the end. The CDR3 is made up of 14 amino acids. Germline V lookup: CDR1 SNHLY, CDR2 FYNNEI. V was pared by 6 bases and J by 7 bases, with 4 bases of the junction left unmatched.

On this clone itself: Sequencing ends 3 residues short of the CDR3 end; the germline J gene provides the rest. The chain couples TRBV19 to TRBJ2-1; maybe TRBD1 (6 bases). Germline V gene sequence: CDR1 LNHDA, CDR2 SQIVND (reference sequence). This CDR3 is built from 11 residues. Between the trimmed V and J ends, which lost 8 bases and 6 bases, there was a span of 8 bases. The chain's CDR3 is CASQGGNEQFF. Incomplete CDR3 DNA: TGTGCCAGTCAAGGGGGCAATGAG. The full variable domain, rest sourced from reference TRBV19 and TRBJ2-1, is DGGITQSPKYLFRKEGQNVTLSCEQNLNHDAMYWYRQDPGQGLRLIYYSQIVNDFQKGDIAEGYSVSREKKESFPLTVTSAQKNPTAFYLCASQGGNEQFFGPGTRLTVL.

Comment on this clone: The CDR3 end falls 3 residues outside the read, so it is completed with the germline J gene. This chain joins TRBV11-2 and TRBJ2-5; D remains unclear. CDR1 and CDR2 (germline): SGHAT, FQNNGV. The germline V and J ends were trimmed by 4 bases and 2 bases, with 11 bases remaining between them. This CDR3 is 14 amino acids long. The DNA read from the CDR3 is TGTGCCAGCAGCTCAATTCAGGAACAAGAGACC. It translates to CASSSIQEQET. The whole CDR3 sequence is CASSSIQEQETQYF.

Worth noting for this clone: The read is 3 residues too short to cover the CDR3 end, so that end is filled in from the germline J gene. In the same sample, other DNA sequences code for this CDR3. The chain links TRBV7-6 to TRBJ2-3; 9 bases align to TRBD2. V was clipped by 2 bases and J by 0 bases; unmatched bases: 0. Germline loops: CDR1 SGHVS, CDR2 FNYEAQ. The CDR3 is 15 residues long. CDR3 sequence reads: CASSLLAGSTDTQYF. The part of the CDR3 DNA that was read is TGTGCCAGCAGCTTACTAGCGGGGAGCACAGATACG.

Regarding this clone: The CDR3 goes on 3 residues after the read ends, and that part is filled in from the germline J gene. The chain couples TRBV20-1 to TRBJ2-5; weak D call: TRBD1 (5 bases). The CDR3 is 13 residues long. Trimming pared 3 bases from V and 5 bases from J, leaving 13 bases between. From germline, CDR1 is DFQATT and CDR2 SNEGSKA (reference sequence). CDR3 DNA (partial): TGCAGTGCTAGGACCAGGGAATTCGAGACC. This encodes CSARTREFET. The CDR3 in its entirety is CSARTREFETQYF.

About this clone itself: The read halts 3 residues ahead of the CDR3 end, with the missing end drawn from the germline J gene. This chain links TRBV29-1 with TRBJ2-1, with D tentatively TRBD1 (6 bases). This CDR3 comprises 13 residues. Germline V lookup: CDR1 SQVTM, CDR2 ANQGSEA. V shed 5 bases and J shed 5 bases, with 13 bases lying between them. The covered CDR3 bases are TGCAGCGTTCGAACAGGGTTAAACAATGAG. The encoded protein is CSVRTGLNNE. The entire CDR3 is CSVRTGLNNEQFF.

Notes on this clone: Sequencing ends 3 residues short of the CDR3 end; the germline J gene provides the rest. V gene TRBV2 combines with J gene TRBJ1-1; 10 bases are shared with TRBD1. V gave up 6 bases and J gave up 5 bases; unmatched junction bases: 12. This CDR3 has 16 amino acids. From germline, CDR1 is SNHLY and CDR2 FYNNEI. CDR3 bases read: TGTGCCAGCAGCCATGGGGACAGGGGTATGGGAACTGAA. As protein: CASSHGDRGMGTE. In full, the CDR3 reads CASSHGDRGMGTEAFF.

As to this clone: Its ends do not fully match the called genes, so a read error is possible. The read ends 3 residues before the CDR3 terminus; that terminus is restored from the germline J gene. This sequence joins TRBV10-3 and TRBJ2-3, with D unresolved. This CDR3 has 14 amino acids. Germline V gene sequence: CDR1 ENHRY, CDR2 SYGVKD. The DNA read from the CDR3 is TGTGCCATAAGTGAGTCGTTAGGGTCAGATACG. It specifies CAISESLGSDT. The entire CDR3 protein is CAISESLGSDTQYF.

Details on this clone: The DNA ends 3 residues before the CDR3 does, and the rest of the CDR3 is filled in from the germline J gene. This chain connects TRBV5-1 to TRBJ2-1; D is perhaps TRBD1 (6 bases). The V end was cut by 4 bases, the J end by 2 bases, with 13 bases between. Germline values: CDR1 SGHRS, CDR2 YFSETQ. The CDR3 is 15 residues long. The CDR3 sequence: CASSPTGDPYNEQFF. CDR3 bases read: TGCGCCAGCAGCCCGACAGGTGACCCCTACAATGAG. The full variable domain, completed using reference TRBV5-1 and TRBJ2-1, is KAGVTQTPRYLIKTRGQQVTLSCSPISGHRSVSWYQQTPGQGLQFLFEYFSETQRNKGNFPGRFSGRQFSNSRSEMNVSTLELGDSALYLCASSPTGDPYNEQFFGPGTRLTVL.

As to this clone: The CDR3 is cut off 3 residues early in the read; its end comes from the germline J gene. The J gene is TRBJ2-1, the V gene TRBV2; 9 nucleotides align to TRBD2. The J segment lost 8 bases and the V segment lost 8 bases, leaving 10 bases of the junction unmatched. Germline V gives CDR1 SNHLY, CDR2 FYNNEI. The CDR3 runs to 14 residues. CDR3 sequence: CASAIAGVIDEQFF. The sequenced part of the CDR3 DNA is TGTGCCAGCGCGATAGCGGGAGTGATCGATGAG.

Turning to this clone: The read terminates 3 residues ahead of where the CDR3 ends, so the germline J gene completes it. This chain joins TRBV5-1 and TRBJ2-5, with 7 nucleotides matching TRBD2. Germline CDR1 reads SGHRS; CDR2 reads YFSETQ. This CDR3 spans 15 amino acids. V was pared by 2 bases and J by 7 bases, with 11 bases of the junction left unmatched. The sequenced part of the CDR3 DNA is TGCGCCAGCAGCTTAGGCGGGGGAGACGAGGGGACC. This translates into CASSLGGGDEGT. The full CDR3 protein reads CASSLGGGDEGTQYF.

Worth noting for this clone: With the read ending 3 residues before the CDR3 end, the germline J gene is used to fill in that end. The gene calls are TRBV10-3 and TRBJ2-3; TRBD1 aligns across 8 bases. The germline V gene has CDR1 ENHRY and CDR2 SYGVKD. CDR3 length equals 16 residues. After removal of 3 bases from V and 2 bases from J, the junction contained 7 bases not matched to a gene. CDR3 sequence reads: CAISDADRADTDTQYF. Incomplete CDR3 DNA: TGTGCCATCAGTGATGCGGACAGGGCGGACACAGATACG.

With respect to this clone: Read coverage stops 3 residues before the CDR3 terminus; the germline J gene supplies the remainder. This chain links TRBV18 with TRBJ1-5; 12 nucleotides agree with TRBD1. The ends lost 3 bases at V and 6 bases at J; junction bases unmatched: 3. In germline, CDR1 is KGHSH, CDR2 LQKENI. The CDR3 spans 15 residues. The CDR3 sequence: CASSPGQGASQPQHF. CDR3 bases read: TGTGCCAGCTCACCGGGACAGGGGGCCAGTCAGCCC. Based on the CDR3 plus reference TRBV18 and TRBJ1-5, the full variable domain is NAGVMQNPRHLVRRRGQEARLRCSPMKGHSHVYWYRQLPEEGLKFMVYLQKENIIDESGMPKERFSAEFPKEGPSILRIQQVVRGDSAAYFCASSPGQGASQPQHFGDGTRLSIL.

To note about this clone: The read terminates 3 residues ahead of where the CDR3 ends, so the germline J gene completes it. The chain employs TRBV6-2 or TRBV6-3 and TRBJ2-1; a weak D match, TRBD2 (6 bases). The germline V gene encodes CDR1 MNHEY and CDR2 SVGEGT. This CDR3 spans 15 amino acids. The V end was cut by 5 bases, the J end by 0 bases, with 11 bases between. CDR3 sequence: CASSPLADSYNEQFF. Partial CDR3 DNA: TGTGCCAGCAGTCCCTTAGCGGACTCCTACAATGAG.

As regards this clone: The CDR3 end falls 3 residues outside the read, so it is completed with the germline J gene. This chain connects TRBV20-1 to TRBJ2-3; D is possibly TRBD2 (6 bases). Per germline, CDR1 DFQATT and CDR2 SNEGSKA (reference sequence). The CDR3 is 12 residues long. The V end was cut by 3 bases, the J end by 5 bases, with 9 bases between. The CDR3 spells CSASRGKDTQYF. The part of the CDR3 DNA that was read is TGCAGTGCTAGTCGGGGGAAAGATACG.